The rows below give T cell receptor beta chains drawn from one sample of a study of blood T cell repertoires in COVID-19. Generated by immunoSEQ multiplex PCR, the TCRdb table keeps only in-frame clones and is missing some. The repertoire holds about 170,000 clones, with 84% as singletons. Sequenced input: peripheral blood. These receptors were collected from an older woman with COVID-19, enrolled during active disease. CDR3s include the opening cysteine and the closing phenylalanine or tryptophan. The D gene is left open where the match is weak. A row's size may be missing; if present it is once, few, many or a size class.

TRBJ2-3	TRBV9	-	15	-	CASSVGGGGADTQYF	TGTGCCAGCAGCGTAGGTGGAGGGGGCGCAGATACGCAGTATTTT
TRBJ1-2	TRBV14	few	17	TRBD1	CASSQEPGGWSVSGYTF	TGTGCCAGCAGCCAAGAACCAGGGGGCTGGTCAGTGAGTGGCTACACCTTC
TRBJ2-5	TRBV18	-	14	TRBD2	CASSPGLGQETQYF	TGTGCCAGCTCGCCGGGACTAGGGCAAGAGACCCAGTACTTC
TRBJ2-1	TRBV30	-	15	TRBD2	CAWNPGLAGHNEQFF	TGTGCCTGGAACCCGGGACTAGCGGGTCACAATGAGCAGTTCTTC
TRBJ2-4	TRBV28	-	15	TRBD2	CASSWGGRGSNIQYF	TGTGCCAGCAGTTGGGGGGGAAGAGGGTCAAACATTCAGTACTTC
TRBJ1-3	TRBV5-1	once	15	-	CASSSGAFLRDTIYF	TGCGCCAGCAGCTCAGGGGCCTTTCTACGAGACACCATATATTTT
TRBJ1-5	TRBV28	-	12	-	CASSVGSQPQHF	TGTGCCAGCAGTGTGGGGAGTCAGCCCCAGCATTTT
TRBJ1-4	TRBV3-1/TRBV3-2	-	14	TRBD1	CASSPARGFEKLFF	TGTGCCAGCAGCCCCGCCAGGGGGTTTGAAAAACTGTTTTTT
TRBJ2-5	TRBV11-2	once	15	TRBD1	CASSTTRGLGETQYF	TGTGCCAGCAGCACCACCAGGGGGCTAGGAGAGACCCAGTACTTC
TRBJ2-2	TRBV27	-	16	TRBD1	CASSPMLQGIKGELFF	TGTGCCAGCAGTCCGATGCTACAGGGGATTAAAGGGGAGCTGTTTTTT
TRBJ1-5	TRBV6-5	-	13	-	CASAELLNQPQHF	TGTGCCAGCGCCGAGCTCCTTAATCAGCCCCAGCATTTT
TRBJ1-6	TRBV9	-	16	TRBD1	CASSAQQGIDNSPLHF	TGTGCCAGCAGCGCCCAACAGGGGATCGATAATTCACCCCTCCACTTT
TRBJ1-4	TRBV12-3/TRBV12-4	-	12	-	CASTGNNEKLFF	TGTGCCAGCACGGGGAATAATGAAAAACTGTTTTTT
TRBJ2-3	TRBV15	-	15	TRBD1	CATGTAGFMSDTQYF	TGTGCCACGGGGACAGCCGGATTTATGTCAGATACGCAGTATTTT
TRBJ2-5	TRBV28	-	16	TRBD2	CASSLIRAGEQETQYF	TGTGCCAGCAGTTTAATCCGAGCGGGAGAACAAGAGACCCAGTACTTC
TRBJ2-7	TRBV11-2	-	14	TRBD2	CASSSTSGSYEQYF	TGTGCCAGCAGCTCGACTAGCGGGAGCTACGAGCAGTACTTC
TRBJ2-3	TRBV11-2	-	17	TRBD2	CASSLDLAGGVTDTQYF	TGTGCCAGCAGCTTAGATCTAGCGGGGGGCGTCACAGATACGCAGTATTTT
TRBJ1-1	TRBV20-1	-	15	TRBD1	CSASGTGGVNTEAFF	TGCAGTGCTAGTGGGACAGGGGGCGTTAACACTGAAGCTTTCTTT
TRBJ2-1	TRBV11-1	few	16	TRBD2	CASSDPQGGSYNEQFF	TGTGCCAGCAGCGACCCCCAGGGCGGGAGTTACAATGAGCAGTTCTTC
TRBJ2-7	TRBV11-1	-	14	-	CASSNRYSMYEQYF	TGTGCCAGCAGCAACAGATACTCCATGTACGAGCAGTACTTC
TRBJ1-3	TRBV6-1	-	17	-	CASSGTGVVRSGNTIYF	TGTGCCAGCAGTGGTACGGGGGTGGTCCGCTCTGGAAACACCATATATTTT
TRBJ2-6	TRBV27	-	15	-	CASSLTFSGANVLTF	TGTGCCAGCAGTCTCACATTCTCTGGGGCCAACGTCCTGACTTTC